Each of the 12 T cell receptor beta chains below was sequenced from the same sample in a study of blood T cell repertoires in COVID-19. Produced via immunoSEQ multiplex PCR; TCRdb's table is partial and in-frame only. The sample consists of 250,000 to 350,000 clones, more than 75% of them appearing once. Sequencing was carried out using peripheral blood. The receptors originated from a woman aged 50 to 60 who had recovered from COVID-19.

This clone was detected once. The V gene is TRBV2, the J gene TRBJ2-2, with TRBD2 matching over 8 bases. With 2 bases clipped from V and 1 base from J, the junction kept 3 bases outside the gene matches. The germline V gene encodes CDR1 SNHLY and CDR2 FYNNEI. The CDR3 consists of 16 residues. The CDR3 loop is CASSELSGGNTGELFF. The CDR3, as DNA: TGTGCCAGCAGTGAACTCAGCGGGGGGAACACCGGGGAGCTGTTTTTT.

The CDR3 bases are TGTGCCAGCAGTCGAGACATTGGGGAAAAACTGTTTTTT. This gives the protein CASSRDIGEKLFF. This chain connects TRBV28 to TRBJ1-4; D uncertain. CDR1 is MDHEN, CDR2 SYDVKM, per germline. V was shortened by 5 bases and J by 8 bases, with 12 bases between the two germline ends. The length of the CDR3 is 13 residues.

V and J are TRBV15 and TRBJ2-5, with a tentative D call TRBD2 (5 bases). The germline V gene has CDR1 LNHNV and CDR2 YYDKDF (reference sequence). CDR3 length: 14 residues. V dropped 5 bases and J dropped 5 bases, with 15 bases sitting between them. The CDR3 is CATSPRSGKETQYF. The CDR3, as DNA: TGTGCCACCAGCCCCCGTTCGGGGAAGGAGACCCAGTACTTC. Looking up the rest from reference TRBV15 and TRBJ2-5 gives the full variable domain: DAMVIQNPRYQVTQFGKPVTLSCSQTLNHNVMYWYQQKSSQAPKLLFHYYDKDFNNEADTPDNFQSRRPNTSFCFLDIRSPGLGDTAMYLCATSPRSGKETQYFGPGTRLLVL.

V usage is TRBV5-5 and J usage is TRBJ1-3, with D unresolved. Germline V lookup: CDR1 SGHKS, CDR2 YYEKEE (reference sequence). This CDR3 contains 18 residues. V shed 0 bases and J shed 0 bases, with 16 bases lying between them. The CDR3 nucleotides read TGTGCCAGCAGCTTGGAGGTGGCGGGATTTTTCTCTGGAAACACCATATATTTT. Translation gives CASSLEVAGFFSGNTIYF.

This chain connects TRBV5-1 to TRBJ2-7; D possibly corresponds to TRBD2 (7 bases). Trimming removed 4 bases at V and 4 bases at J, with 15 bases between. Germline V gene data show CDR1 as SGHRS and CDR2 as YFSETQ. This CDR3 region has 14 residues. The CDR3 sequence is CASSRGREFYEQYF. The CDR3 DNA reads as TGCGCCAGCAGCCGGGGGCGGGAGTTTTACGAGCAGTACTTC.

J is TRBJ1-4 and V is TRBV2; D uncertain. The CDR3 length is 16 residues. From germline, CDR1 is SNHLY and CDR2 FYNNEI. V gave up 2 bases and J gave up 4 bases, with 14 bases separating them. CDR3 DNA: TGTGCCAGCAGTGAACTATTCGGGAAGCTTAATGAAAAACTGTTTTTT. Translating gives CASSELFGKLNEKLFF.

The chain couples TRBV27 to TRBJ2-5; 9 bases agree with TRBD2. There are 15 residues in the CDR3. With V trimmed by 4 bases and J by 7 bases, 10 bases remained unmatched. Germline-derived CDR1 and CDR2 are MNHEY and SMNVEV (reference sequence). The CDR3: CASSSGLAGRGTQYF. The CDR3 region has the DNA TGTGCCAGCAGTTCGGGACTAGCCGGGCGCGGGACCCAGTACTTC.

Remarks on this clone: In the same sample, other DNA sequences code for this CDR3. The V gene is TRBV18, the J gene TRBJ1-5, with unresolved D. The germline V gene has CDR1 KGHSH and CDR2 LQKENI. There are 13 residues in the CDR3. Trimming stripped 4 bases from V and 5 bases from J, with 9 bases between. CDR3 loop: CASSLTGDQPQHF. In DNA, the CDR3 is TGTGCCAGCTCACTCACGGGTGATCAGCCCCAGCATTTT.

The chain carries TRBV7-2 and TRBJ2-7, with no clear D. The CDR3 extends over 14 amino acids. The V and J ends lost 5 bases and 1 base respectively, with 12 bases between them. Germline V CDR1 and CDR2: SGHTA, FQGNSA. CDR3: CASSERRLSYEQYF. The CDR3 nucleotides are TGTGCCAGCAGCGAGAGGCGGCTGTCCTACGAGCAGTACTTC.

V gene TRBV7-2 combines with J gene TRBJ2-7; 12 nucleotides agree with TRBD1. The CDR3 extends over 15 amino acids. The germline gives CDR1 SGHTA, CDR2 FQGNSA. V lost 3 bases and J lost 10; bases outside the gene matches: 10. The CDR3 nucleotides are TGTGCCAGCAGCTTCCCCGGGACAGGGGGCCCAAATCAGTACTTC. Residues: CASSFPGTGGPNQYF.

The rearrangement uses TRBV28 and TRBJ1-4, with D unresolved. CDR3 length: 14 amino acids. Germline-derived CDR1 and CDR2 are MDHEN and SYDVKM. The germline V and J ends were trimmed by 4 bases and 8 bases, with 14 bases remaining between them. The CDR3 spells CASSSPAQREKLFF. For the CDR3, the DNA is TGTGCCAGCAGTTCCCCGGCGCAGAGGGAAAAACTGTTTTTT.

The J gene is TRBJ2-7, the V gene TRBV28; 12 nucleotides align to TRBD1. The length of the CDR3 is 17 residues. V shed 5 bases, J shed 4 bases, and the junction held 12 bases outside the gene matches. CDR1 and CDR2 (germline): MDHEN, SYDVKM. CDR3 protein: CASSTYPRDRGLYEQYF. The CDR3 DNA reads as TGTGCCAGCAGTACATACCCCCGGGACAGGGGGCTATACGAGCAGTACTTC.